This T cell receptor (beta chain) was identified in a study of shared clonotypes between healthy human individuals. Study-wide findings and caveats: The sharing of approximately 4.6% of naive CD4 clonotypes was seen across several donors. Clonotypes not shared had lower generation probabilities than those common to all four donors. There were few donors, and this limited the genetic and exposure-history diversity represented.

The germline V gene encodes CDR1 SGDLS and CDR2 YYNGEE. This CDR3 spans 16 amino acids. V shed 0 bases, J shed 5 bases, and the junction held 7 bases outside the gene matches. Replicate PCRs from sorted subsets contained 200 ng DNA, which is roughly 30,000 T cell genomes. The table came from immunoSEQ multiplex PCR; TCRdb's copy has only in-frame clones and leaves some out. This table has over 2 million clones, over 85% appearing once. The naive CD8 fraction comprised CD45RO-negative cells positively selected for CCR7 and excluded terminally differentiated effector memory CD45RA+ cells. On this clone itself: Its antigen is unknown.

The sequencing sample was made of naive CD8+ T cells sorted from blood. The sequence derives from a man younger than 30 in good health. This chain links TRBV9 with TRBJ2-2; TRBD2 agrees at 7 bases. In DNA, the CDR3 is TGTGCCAGCAGCGTAGAGGACCCACTAGCGACCGGGGAGCTGTTTTTT. Translation: CASSVEDPLATGELFF.